This T cell receptor beta chain comes out of a study of T cells in localized non-small cell lung cancer. Generated by immunoSEQ multiplex PCR, the TCRdb table keeps only in-frame clones and is missing some. The sample includes about 72,000 clones, roughly 84% of them seen just once. Sequenced material: peripheral blood, taken before any cancer treatment. This TCR derives from a female donor over 55 with stage I lung adenocarcinoma.

This CDR3 reads CASSPGTGNEKLFF. CDR3 in DNA: TGTGCCAGCAGCCCGGGGACAGGGAACGAAAAACTGTTTTTT. The chain carries TRBV4-2 and TRBJ1-4; 9 bases fit TRBD1. Germline CDR1 reads LGHNA; CDR2 reads YNFKEQ. CDR3 length equals 14 residues. J gave up 8 bases and V 4 bases, and 5 bases lay outside the gene matches.